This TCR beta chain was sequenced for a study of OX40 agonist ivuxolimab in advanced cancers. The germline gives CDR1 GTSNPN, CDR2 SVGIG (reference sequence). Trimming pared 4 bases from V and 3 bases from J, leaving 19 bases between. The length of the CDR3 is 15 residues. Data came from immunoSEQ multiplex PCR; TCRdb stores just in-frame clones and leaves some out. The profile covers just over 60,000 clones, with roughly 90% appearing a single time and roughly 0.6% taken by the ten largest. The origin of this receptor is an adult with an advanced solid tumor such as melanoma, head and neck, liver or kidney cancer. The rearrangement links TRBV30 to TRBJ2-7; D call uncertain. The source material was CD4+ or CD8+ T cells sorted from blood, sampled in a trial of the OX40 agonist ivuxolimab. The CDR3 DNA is TGTGCCTGGAAACCCTGGGGAAGCCCCTACTACGAGCAGTACTTC. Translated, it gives CAWKPWGSPYYEQYF.